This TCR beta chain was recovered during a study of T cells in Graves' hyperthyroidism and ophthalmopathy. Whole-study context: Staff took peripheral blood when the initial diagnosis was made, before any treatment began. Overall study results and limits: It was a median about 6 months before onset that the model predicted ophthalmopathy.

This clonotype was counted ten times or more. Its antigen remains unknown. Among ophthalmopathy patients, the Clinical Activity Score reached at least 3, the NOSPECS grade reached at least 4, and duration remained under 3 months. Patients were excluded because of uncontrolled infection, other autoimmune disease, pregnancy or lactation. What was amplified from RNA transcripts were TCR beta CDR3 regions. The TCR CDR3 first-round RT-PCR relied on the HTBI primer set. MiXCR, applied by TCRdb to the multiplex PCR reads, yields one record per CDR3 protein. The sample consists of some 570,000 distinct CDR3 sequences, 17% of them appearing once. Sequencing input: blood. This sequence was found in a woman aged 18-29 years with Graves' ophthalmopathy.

Here the CDR3 DNA reads TGTGCCTGGAGTGCCCCTGGGCCCAATGAAAAACTGTTTTTT. It yields the protein CAWSAPGPNEKLFF. The rearrangement uses TRBV30 and TRBJ1-4, with D unresolved. Germline assignment: CDR1 GTSNPN and CDR2 SVGIG (reference sequence). The length of the CDR3 is 14 residues. Trimming removed 1 base from V and 5 bases from J, with 11 bases in between.